The present T cell receptor beta chain was sequenced within a study of circulating CD8 cells and anti-PD-1 response in melanoma. Study-wide context: Non-responders showed stable or progressive disease; responders showed complete or partial response.

The QIAseq Immune Repertoire TCR panel built the libraries from about 16 ng of total RNA. TCRdb passed the reads through MiXCR, listing each CDR3 protein once. The sample has about 680 distinct CDR3 sequences; approximately 8.1% are singletons. Germline CDR1 is MNHEY and CDR2 is SMNVEV (reference sequence). The germline V and J ends were trimmed by 4 bases and 8 bases, with 18 bases remaining between them. This CDR3 comprises 15 residues. Sorting of live CD3+CD8+TCRalphabeta+ cells by PD-1 and/or TIGIT gave four subsets. General observations from the study: Subset repertoires were largely private at M1, with under 7.5% shared. Previously treated and treatment-naive patients were pooled together. Diversity ranked highest in DNEG and lowest in TIGIT subsets.

On this clonotype: Antigen specificity is unknown.

The TCR sequence derives from a human donor with melanoma. The V gene is TRBV27, the J gene TRBJ2-1; D possibly corresponds to TRBD1 (6 bases). Sequencing was performed on CD8+ T cells from PBMCs, taken at baseline or after one month of anti-PD-1 therapy (not recorded which). The CDR3 DNA is TGTGCCAGCAGTTCTTTGGGACATCATAACTATGAGCAGTTCTTC. Its protein is CASSSLGHHNYEQFF.